Each of the 26 T cell receptor beta chains below was sequenced from the same sample in a study of human T cells and chemical hapten exposure. Time point noted: patch test 2, 6 weeks after DPC sensitization. Regarding treatment: therapeutic diphenylcyclopropenone sensitization with weekly scalp DPC. One entry per CDR3 protein, called by TCRdb with MiXCR from the RACE reads. The sample consists of 95,000 or so distinct CDR3 sequences, approximately 10% of them appearing once. The sequenced sample was whole blood, obtained in connection with sensitization to the hapten diphenylcyclopropenone (DPC). These receptors were taken from a woman between 40 and 50 years old with alopecia areata. Some clones in this sample may be carry-over from other donors' samples.

This clonotype has ten or more counts. The chain has TRBV19 and TRBJ2-7; D remains ambiguous. Trimming cost V 5 bases and J 2 bases, with 10 bases left between them. The CDR3 loop spans 13 amino acids. The V gene's germline CDR1 is LNHDA and CDR2 SQIVND (reference sequence). Here the CDR3 DNA reads TGTGCCAGTAGTGCATCGACGGCCTACGAGCAGTACTTC. This gives the protein CASSASTAYEQYF.

The chain joins TRBV28 to TRBJ2-3; 10 bases are a match to TRBD1. The J segment lost 6 bases and the V segment lost 3 bases, leaving 6 bases of the junction unmatched. Per germline, CDR1 MDHEN and CDR2 SYDVKM. This CDR3 has 15 amino acids. DNA for the CDR3: TGTGCCAGCAGTTTTGGGGGACAGGGGACCGATACGCAGTATTTT. Protein: CASSFGGQGTDTQYF. Together with reference TRBV28 and TRBJ2-3, the CDR3 gives the full variable domain: DVKVTQSSRYLVKRTGEKVFLECVQDMDHENMFWYRQDPGLGLRLIYFSYDVKMKEKGDIPEGYSVSREKKERFSLILESASTNQTSMYLCASSFGGQGTDTQYFGPGTRLTVL.

At least ten counts were recorded for this clonotype. The rearrangement links TRBV7-8 to TRBJ1-2, with unresolved D. Between the trimmed V and J ends, which lost 0 bases and 4 bases, there was a span of 9 bases. Germline assignment: CDR1 SGHVS and CDR2 FQNEAQ. The CDR3 length is 14 residues. The CDR3 DNA sequence: TGTGCCAGCAGCTTAGCCTCCCCGATCTATGGCTACACCTTC. Amino acid sequence: CASSLASPIYGYTF.

The J gene is TRBJ2-7, the V gene TRBV29-1; 8 nucleotides match TRBD1. There are 19 residues in the CDR3. Germline lookup yields CDR1 SQVTM and CDR2 ANQGSEA. With V trimmed by 6 bases and J by 0 bases, 22 bases remained unmatched. The DNA of the CDR3 is TGCAGCGTCGTCGGGCGTTTGGGACAGGATGCCAGCGGCTCCTACGAGCAGTACTTC. This translates into CSVVGRLGQDASGSYEQYF.

The gene calls are TRBV29-1 and TRBJ2-6, with D unclear. V lost 4 bases, J lost 0 bases, and 10 bases lay in between. The germline CDR1 and CDR2 sequences are SQVTM and ANQGSEA. This CDR3 spans 15 amino acids. CDR3 DNA sequence: TGCAGCGTTGTACTCCCCCGCTCTGGGGCCAACGTCCTGACTTTC. It specifies CSVVLPRSGANVLTF.

This clonotype was seen a handful of times. The CDR3 region has the DNA TGTGCCAGCAGCCAAGTTGGAGGGGCTAGCACAGATACGCAGTATTTT. It codes for CASSQVGGASTDTQYF. The rearrangement joins TRBV3-1 to TRBJ2-3, with D possibly matching TRBD2 (6 bases). The CDR3 length is 16 residues. The V gene lost 1 base and the J gene lost 0 bases, with 11 bases spanning the gap. Per germline, CDR1 LGHDT and CDR2 YNNKEL (reference sequence).

This clonotype was seen many times. This sequence joins TRBV3-2 and TRBJ1-6; the table's D call of TRBD1 was not tested on the DNA. TRBV3-2 is assigned pseudogene status. The CDR3 runs 11 residues. The CDR3 region is CASSRGSPLHF. CDR3 DNA: TGTGCCAGCAGCCGGGGGTCACCCCTCCACTTT.

This clonotype was picked up a small number of times. J is TRBJ2-1 and V is TRBV18, with D unresolved. CDR1 KGHSH and CDR2 LQKENI come from the germline V gene. The CDR3 contains 13 residues. Trimming removed 2 bases at V and 2 bases at J, with 4 bases between. The CDR3 region has the DNA TGTGCCAGCTCACCAGACACCTACAATGAGCAGTTCTTC. Amino acid sequence: CASSPDTYNEQFF.

This clonotype came up a few times. The chain couples TRBV30 to TRBJ2-1, with D perhaps TRBD1 or TRBD2 (8 bases each). Germline CDR1 and CDR2: GTSNPN and SVGIG (reference sequence). The CDR3 has 13 amino acids. The V end lost 4 bases, the J end lost 8 bases, and 15 bases lay between the germline ends. In DNA form, the CDR3 reads TGTGCCTGGACCAGGGGGCGGGGGGATGAGCAGTTCTTC. It specifies CAWTRGRGDEQFF.

This clonotype has a count of ten or more. J is TRBJ1-1 and V is TRBV3-1, with D possibly being TRBD1 (5 bases). Germline CDR1 LGHDT, CDR2 YNNKEL (reference sequence). Trimming took 7 bases from V and 4 from J, leaving 13 bases between them. The CDR3 has 13 residues. Here the CDR3 reads CASIPVGGTEAFF. CDR3 nucleotides: TGTGCCAGCATCCCCGTGGGGGGCACTGAAGCTTTCTTT.

J is TRBJ2-3 and V is TRBV20-1; tentatively, D is TRBD2 (5 bases). V was shortened by 3 bases and J by 4 bases, with 14 bases between the two germline ends. The CDR3 totals 14 residues. Germline-derived CDR1 and CDR2 are DFQATT and SNEGSKA (reference sequence). DNA of the CDR3: TGCAGTGCTAGCGTCGGGATCAGCCCAGATACGCAGTATTTT. Encoded protein: CSASVGISPDTQYF.

This clonotype was counted between two and nine times. At one end the junction does not follow the germline gene, possibly because of a read error. This chain uses TRBV10-2 with TRBJ2-7; D is uncertain. Looked up from germline, CDR1 is WSHSY and CDR2 is SAAADI. This CDR3 has 10 residues. The chain's CDR3 is CASNFPRHDF. In DNA form, the CDR3 reads TGCGCCAGCAACTTCCCCCGCCACGACTTC.

The table lists this clonotype with many counts. V gene TRBV20-1 combines with J gene TRBJ1-2; D call uncertain. Germline CDR1 is DFQATT and CDR2 is SNEGSKA (reference sequence). Trimming pared 3 bases from V and 8 bases from J, leaving 7 bases between. The CDR3 runs 10 residues. The chain's CDR3 is CSARAVGYTF. The CDR3 DNA reads as TGCAGTGCTAGGGCAGTCGGCTACACCTTC.

This sequence joins TRBV11-2 and TRBJ2-1, with D perhaps matching TRBD2 (5 bases). The CDR3 loop spans 15 amino acids. V was cut by 1 base and J by 1 base, with 8 bases left in between. Germline CDR1 reads SGHAT; CDR2 reads FQNNGV. CDR3 in DNA: TGTGCCAGCAGCTTAGTGCGGAGGTCCTACAATGAGCAGTTCTTC. The encoded protein is CASSLVRRSYNEQFF. Together with reference TRBV11-2 and TRBJ2-1, the CDR3 gives the full variable domain: EAGVAQSPRYKIIEKRQSVAFWCNPISGHATLYWYQQILGQGPKLLIQFQNNGVVDDSQLPKDRFSAERLKGVDSTLKIQPAKLEDSAVYLCASSLVRRSYNEQFFGPGTRLTVL.

The V gene is TRBV29-1, the J gene TRBJ1-2, with TRBD1 matching over 11 bases. The CDR3 extends over 11 amino acids. Per germline, CDR1 SQVTM and CDR2 ANQGSEA. V shed 6 bases, J shed 7 bases, and the junction held 1 base outside the gene matches. In DNA, the CDR3 is TGCAGCGTGGACAGGGGGCTTGGCTACACCTTC. Amino acids: CSVDRGLGYTF.

V and J are TRBV4-2 and TRBJ1-1; tentatively, D is TRBD1 (6 bases). This CDR3 has 14 amino acids. V lost 4 bases, J lost 4 bases, and 13 bases lay in between. Germline-derived CDR1 and CDR2 are LGHNA and YNFKEQ. CDR3 region: CASSPWTEGTEAFF. For the CDR3, the DNA is TGTGCCAGCAGCCCTTGGACAGAGGGCACTGAAGCTTTCTTT.

V and J are TRBV20-1 and TRBJ2-2; D is possibly TRBD1 (6 bases). V was pared by 6 bases and J by 4 bases, with 15 bases between. The germline gives CDR1 DFQATT, CDR2 SNEGSKA (reference sequence). The CDR3 covers 14 residues. Here the CDR3 reads CSATRQVGTGELFF. The CDR3, as DNA: TGCAGTGCCACCAGACAGGTGGGCACCGGGGAGCTGTTTTTT.

The table lists this clonotype with a few counts. The J gene is TRBJ2-3, the V gene TRBV5-5; no clear D gene. This CDR3 spans 15 amino acids. Trimming took off 2 bases at V and 2 bases at J, with 12 bases between the two ends. The V gene's germline CDR1 is SGHKS and CDR2 YYEKEE (reference sequence). The CDR3, as DNA: TGTGCCAGCAGCTTCGTCAAGACTTCCACAGATACGCAGTATTTT. Its protein is CASSFVKTSTDTQYF.

The chain couples TRBV7-2 to TRBJ2-1, with D possibly TRBD2 on 6 matching bases. Trimming stripped 1 base from V and 4 bases from J, with 14 bases between. The CDR3 extends over 16 amino acids. Germline CDR1 is SGHTA and CDR2 is FQGNSA. DNA of the CDR3: TGTGCCAGCAGCTTAGAGGGCGGGAAGAGTTACAATGAGCAGTTCTTC. Its protein product is CASSLEGGKSYNEQFF.

This clonotype turned up a few times. This sequence joins TRBV6-1 and TRBJ2-1, with TRBD2 identical over 11 bases. The V gene's germline CDR1 is MNHNS and CDR2 SASEGT. This CDR3 is built from 16 residues. The ends lost 7 bases at V and 4 bases at J; junction bases unmatched: 9. The CDR3 DNA is TGTGCCAGCAACCTACTAGCGGGGGTTATATACAATGAGCAGTTCTTC. Protein: CASNLLAGVIYNEQFF.

The chain joins TRBV12-3 or TRBV12-4 to TRBJ1-5; D is ambiguous. This CDR3 has 11 residues. Trimming pared 1 base from V and 9 bases from J, leaving 4 bases between. The CDR3 region is CASSLEGPQHF. The CDR3 DNA reads as TGTGCCAGCAGTTTAGAGGGGCCCCAGCATTTT.

J is TRBJ2-6 and V is TRBV19, with TRBD1 matching over 11 bases. Germline CDR1 and CDR2: LNHDA and SQIVND (reference sequence). After removal of 1 base from V and 4 bases from J, the junction contained 6 bases not matched to a gene. The CDR3 covers 18 residues. The CDR3 DNA reads as TGTGCCAGTAGTATAGGGACAGGGGGCCTCACGGGGGCCAACGTCCTGACTTTC. Its protein is CASSIGTGGLTGANVLTF.

The table lists this clonotype with many counts. The chain recombines TRBV19 with TRBJ1-1; D remains unclear. This CDR3 comprises 14 residues. Germline CDR1 and CDR2: LNHDA and SQIVND (reference sequence). The germline V and J ends were trimmed by 7 bases and 5 bases, with 17 bases remaining between them. The CDR3 reads CASKEVSRGTEAFF. For the CDR3, the DNA is TGTGCCAGTAAAGAGGTCTCGCGCGGGACTGAAGCTTTCTTT.

At least ten counts were recorded for this clonotype. This rearrangement joins TRBV11-3 to TRBJ2-1; D gene unclear. This CDR3 is built from 17 residues. Trimming took off 2 bases at V and 4 bases at J, with 18 bases between the two ends. Germline CDR1 SGHNT, CDR2 YENEEA. The DNA of the CDR3 is TGTGCCAGCAGCTTACGAGTTGGGATGGGCGGTTACAATGAGCAGTTCTTC. Residues: CASSLRVGMGGYNEQFF.

This chain connects TRBV6-1 to TRBJ2-4; D call uncertain. The CDR3 covers 16 residues. Trimming stripped 3 bases from V and 0 bases from J, with 12 bases between. Germline lookup yields CDR1 MNHNS and CDR2 SASEGT. The CDR3 spells CASSDVADLAKNIQYF. CDR3 nucleotides: TGTGCCAGCAGTGACGTAGCTGATCTAGCCAAAAACATTCAGTACTTC.

This clonotype was detected only a few times. The chain joins TRBV20-1 to TRBJ2-7; 8 bases map to TRBD2. From germline, CDR1 is DFQATT and CDR2 SNEGSKA (reference sequence). V shed 1 base, J shed 3 bases, and the junction held 2 bases outside the gene matches. The CDR3 is made up of 13 amino acids. CDR3 DNA: TGCAGTGCTAGAGGTAGCGGGGACTACGAGCAGTACTTC. Translated: CSARGSGDYEQYF.